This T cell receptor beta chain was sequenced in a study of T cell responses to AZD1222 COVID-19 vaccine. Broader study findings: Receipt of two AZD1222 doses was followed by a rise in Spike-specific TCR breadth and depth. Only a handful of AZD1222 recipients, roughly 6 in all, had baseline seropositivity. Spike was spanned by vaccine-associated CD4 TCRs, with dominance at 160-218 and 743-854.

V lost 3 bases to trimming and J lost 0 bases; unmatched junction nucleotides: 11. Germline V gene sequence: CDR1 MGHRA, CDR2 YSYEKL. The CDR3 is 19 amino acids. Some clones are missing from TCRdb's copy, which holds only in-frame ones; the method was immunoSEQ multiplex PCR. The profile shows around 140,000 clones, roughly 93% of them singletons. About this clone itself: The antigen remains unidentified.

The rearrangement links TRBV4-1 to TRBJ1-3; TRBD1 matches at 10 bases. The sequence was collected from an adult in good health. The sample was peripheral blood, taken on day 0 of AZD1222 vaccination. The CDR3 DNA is TGCGCCAGCAGCCATGGCCGGGACAGGGGCCTGATCTCTGGAAACACCATATATTTT. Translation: CASSHGRDRGLISGNTIYF.